One and the same sample provided the 13 T cell receptor beta chains below, sequenced in a study of ipilimumab plus nivolumab after autologous stem cell transplantation. Using immunoSEQ multiplex PCR, the repertoire was profiled, and TCRdb retains in-frame clones only, with some absent. The table shows some 45,000 clones, with roughly 84% occurring only once. The specimen comprised PBMCs, sampled in a trial of ipilimumab plus nivolumab as post-transplant consolidation. Every receptor here comes from a male donor with multiple myeloma.

The J gene is TRBJ1-2, the V gene TRBV2; D uncertain. The CDR3 length is 12 residues. The germline V gene encodes CDR1 SNHLY and CDR2 FYNNEI. With 2 bases removed from V and 7 bases from J, the gap between germline ends came to 8 bases. This CDR3 reads CASSEYVSGYTF. In DNA, the CDR3 is TGTGCCAGCAGTGAATATGTCTCTGGCTACACCTTC.

This clone has just a few counts. V is TRBV19 and J is TRBJ2-1; D possibly corresponds to TRBD2 (6 bases). Trimming stripped 1 base from V and 0 bases from J, with 10 bases between. In germline, CDR1 is LNHDA, CDR2 SQIVND (reference sequence). This CDR3 contains 16 residues. The CDR3, as DNA: TGTGCCAGTAGTATAGTTCAGACTAGCTCCTACAATGAGCAGTTCTTC. It translates to CASSIVQTSSYNEQFF. Filled out from reference TRBV19 and TRBJ2-1, the complete variable domain reads DGGITQSPKYLFRKEGQNVTLSCEQNLNHDAMYWYRQDPGQGLRLIYYSQIVNDFQKGDIAEGYSVSREKKESFPLTVTSAQKNPTAFYLCASSIVQTSSYNEQFFGPGTRLTVL.

The J gene is TRBJ2-5, the V gene TRBV2; the match to TRBD1 covers 7 bases. Germline V gene sequence: CDR1 SNHLY, CDR2 FYNNEI. The V segment lost 4 bases and the J segment 4 bases; nucleotides outside the gene matches: 12. The length of the CDR3 is 16 residues. The CDR3 protein is CASSVRQGSVGETQYF. CDR3 bases: TGTGCCAGCAGTGTAAGACAGGGATCGGTAGGAGAGACCCAGTACTTC.

The chain links TRBV18 to TRBJ1-2; D remains ambiguous. The CDR3 is 15 residues long. CDR1 and CDR2 from the germline V gene are KGHSH and LQKENI. V shed 3 bases and J shed 3 bases, with 14 bases lying between them. CDR3 bases: TGTGCCAGCTCACCTAGGACGGATCTTGACTATGGCTACACCTTC. Residues: CASSPRTDLDYGYTF.

This chain connects TRBV10-3 to TRBJ2-6, with 8 bases identical to TRBD1. V lost 6 bases, J lost 0 bases, and 7 bases stayed unmatched. Germline V gene sequence: CDR1 ENHRY, CDR2 SYGVKD. The CDR3 totals 17 residues. Here the CDR3 DNA reads TGTGCCATCAGCGAAGGACAGGGCCTCTCTGGGGCCAACGTCCTGACTTTC. This sequence encodes CAISEGQGLSGANVLTF.

The chain uses TRBV7-9 and TRBJ2-2, with 13 bases lining up with TRBD2. The CDR3 spans 16 residues. Germline-derived CDR1 and CDR2 are SEHNR and FQNEAQ (reference sequence). V shed 5 bases and J 4 bases; nucleotides not matched to a gene: 4. As DNA, the CDR3 is TGTGCCAGCAGCCGGACTAGCGGGGGACCCACCGGGGAGCTGTTTTTT. It yields the protein CASSRTSGGPTGELFF.

The chain combines TRBV18 with TRBJ2-1; 9 bases agree with TRBD2. Trimming at V came to 0 bases and at J to 8 bases, leaving 8 bases not matched to a gene. The CDR3 sequence is 16 residues long. From germline, CDR1 is KGHSH and CDR2 LQKENI. The CDR3 is CASSPPNSGSPDEQFF. Here the CDR3 DNA reads TGTGCCAGCTCACCACCAAATAGCGGGAGCCCCGATGAGCAGTTCTTC.

The rearrangement links TRBV7-9 to TRBJ1-5; D gene unclear. CDR1 and CDR2 (germline): SEHNR, FQNEAQ (reference sequence). This CDR3 contains 14 residues. V lost 3 bases to trimming and J lost 2 bases, with 8 bases between them. The CDR3 sequence: CASSLGFGNQPQHF. In DNA, the CDR3 is TGTGCCAGCAGCTTGGGGTTTGGCAATCAGCCCCAGCATTTT.

V and J are TRBV28 and TRBJ1-2; 9 bases align to TRBD1. The J segment lost 7 bases and the V segment lost 6 bases, leaving 6 bases of the junction unmatched. Germline CDR1 is MDHEN and CDR2 is SYDVKM. This CDR3 has 13 residues. This chain's CDR3 is CASRRIQGAGYTF. CDR3 coding DNA: TGTGCCAGCAGACGAATACAGGGGGCTGGCTACACCTTC.

V gene TRBV19 combines with J gene TRBJ2-5; 7 bases are shared with TRBD1. The J call is doubtful: the DNA matches TRBJ2-7 better. The length of the CDR3 is 15 residues. Germline CDR1 is LNHDA and CDR2 is SQIVND (reference sequence). The CDR3 loop is CASSTVPGQLYEQYF. In DNA form, the CDR3 reads TGTGCCAGTAGTACCGTCCCGGGACAGTTATACGAGCAGTACTTC.

The V call is TRBV5-4, the J call TRBJ2-2, with D perhaps matching TRBD2 (7 bases). The V end was cut by 2 bases, the J end by 1 base, with 12 bases between. The CDR3 has 16 residues. Germline-derived CDR1 and CDR2 are SGHNT and YYREEE (reference sequence). Written as DNA, the CDR3 is TGTGCCAGCAGCTTAATGCGGGGGCTGAACACCGGGGAGCTGTTTTTT. Amino acids: CASSLMRGLNTGELFF.

The chain joins TRBV11-2 to TRBJ1-1; D possibly corresponds to TRBD1 (6 bases). Germline assignment: CDR1 SGHAT and CDR2 FQNNGV. CDR3 length equals 14 residues. V lost 10 bases and J lost 1, with 16 bases in between. CDR3 sequence reads: CATSPGHSNTEAFF. As DNA, the CDR3 is TGTGCCACCTCCCCGGGACACTCGAACACTGAAGCTTTCTTT.

The chain combines TRBV4-2 with TRBJ2-5, with 8 bases matching TRBD1. Looked up from germline, CDR1 is LGHNA and CDR2 is YNFKEQ. The CDR3 is 15 amino acids. V lost 2 bases and J lost 2; bases outside the gene matches: 4. Here the CDR3 reads CASSQSTGGQETQYF. The CDR3 DNA sequence: TGTGCCAGCAGCCAATCCACAGGGGGTCAAGAGACCCAGTACTTC.